The sequence of this T cell receptor beta chain was determined in a study of shared clonotypes between healthy human individuals. Across the whole study: Researchers assigned three CD4 naive, three CD4 memory, two CD8 naive and one CD8 memory plate to each donor.

There are 14 residues in the CDR3. The germline V gene encodes CDR1 ENHRY and CDR2 SYGVKD. The V gene lost 0 bases and the J gene lost 4 bases, with 6 bases spanning the gap. Several immunoSEQ plates received, in even portions, the genomic DNA of each subset. Produced via immunoSEQ multiplex PCR; TCRdb's table is partial and in-frame only. The sample carries about 1.5 million clones, roughly 96% recorded once. The sequenced sample was naive CD4+ T cells sorted from blood. Subset defined: CD45RA+ positively selected. The receptor was isolated from a man in his thirties or forties in good health. The rearrangement uses TRBV10-3 and TRBJ2-2; weak D call: TRBD2 (6 bases). This CDR3 reads CAISESLATGELFF. CDR3 nucleotides: TGTGCCATCAGTGAGTCACTAGCCACCGGGGAGCTGTTTTTT.